A single sample is the source of the 32 T cell receptor beta chains below, sequenced in a study of cytomegalovirus exposure and HLA in healthy donors. The primer mix had 60 Vbeta and 13 Jbeta primers. Profiling relied on immunoSEQ multiplex PCR, and the TCRdb table lists in-frame clones only, not all of them. The sample includes about 210,000 clones, 82% of them seen just once. The sample was PBMCs. These receptors came from a man in his forties or fifties in good health and CMV-seropositive.

The rearrangement uses TRBV29-1 and TRBJ1-1; 12 positions match TRBD1. The CDR3 runs 16 residues. V dropped 8 bases and J dropped 2; count of bases not matched to a gene: 12. Germline assignment: CDR1 SQVTM and CDR2 ANQGSEA. For the CDR3, the DNA is TGCAGCCTCTCCGGGACAGGGGGCGGAGGCAACACTGAAGCTTTCTTT. Residues: CSLSGTGGGGNTEAFF.

The V and J genes are TRBV5-5 and TRBJ2-5; TRBD2 agrees at 11 bases. Germline-derived CDR1 and CDR2 are SGHKS and YYEKEE (reference sequence). With 0 bases clipped from V and 5 bases from J, the junction kept 12 bases outside the gene matches. This CDR3 is built from 18 residues. This CDR3 is CASSLGQGLAGGMETQYF. Written as DNA, the CDR3 is TGTGCCAGCAGCTTGGGGCAGGGGCTAGCGGGAGGTATGGAGACCCAGTACTTC.

This clone was observed a handful of times. J is TRBJ2-2 and V is TRBV27, with 8 bases that match TRBD2. The CDR3 loop spans 20 amino acids. V trimming: 2 bases; J trimming: 7 bases; junction bases outside the gene matches: 21. Germline V lookup: CDR1 MNHEY, CDR2 SMNVEV (reference sequence). CDR3 sequence (DNA): TGTGCCAGCAGTTTAGCCGCTCCGGGGGGGCGCTTGCGGGACCACGGGGAGCTGTTTTTT. Translated, it gives CASSLAAPGGRLRDHGELFF.

V is TRBV5-6 and J is TRBJ1-1; D is unresolved. Germline V gene data show CDR1 as SGHDT and CDR2 as YYEEEE. V gave up 2 bases and J gave up 3 bases, with 14 bases separating them. This CDR3 has 15 residues. This chain's CDR3 is CASSFRVLRDTEAFF. CDR3 DNA: TGTGCCAGCAGCTTTAGAGTTTTGCGGGACACTGAAGCTTTCTTT.

The chain joins TRBV27 to TRBJ1-3; a weak D match, TRBD1 (5 bases). Trimming left V 2 bases short and J 4 bases short, with 9 bases between. The CDR3 extends over 14 amino acids. Germline CDR1 and CDR2: MNHEY and SMNVEV (reference sequence). As DNA, the CDR3 is TGTGCCAGCAGTTTAAAACAGGAGGGAAACACCATATATTTT. It translates to CASSLKQEGNTIYF.

The chain is built from TRBV5-1 and TRBJ1-1; D is unresolved. This CDR3 region has 15 residues. Germline V gives CDR1 SGHRS, CDR2 YFSETQ. Deletions cut 0 bases from V and 1 base from J, with 10 bases between. CDR3 bases: TGCGCCAGCAGCTTGGAAATCGCGGGGAACACTGAAGCTTTCTTT. Residues: CASSLEIAGNTEAFF.

This chain joins TRBV7-3 and TRBJ2-1, with 7 bases matching TRBD2. The CDR3 covers 15 residues. Losses at the gene ends were 0 bases for V and 10 bases for J; bases not matched to a gene: 9. Germline loops: CDR1 SGHTA, CDR2 FQGTGA. In nucleotides, the CDR3 is TGTGCCAGCAGCTTAACGGGGGGGAGGGCGAGGGAGCAGTTCTTC. Its protein is CASSLTGGRAREQFF. Complete variable domain (other parts from reference TRBV7-3 and TRBJ2-1): GAGVSQTPSNKVTEKGKYVELRCDPISGHTALYWYRQSLGQGPEFLIYFQGTGAADDSGLPNDRFFAVRPEGSVSTLKIQRTERGDSAVYLCASSLTGGRAREQFFGPGTRLTVL.

The V call is TRBV19, the J call TRBJ2-7; a weak D match, TRBD2 (5 bases). The germline V and J ends were trimmed by 3 bases and 6 bases, with 15 bases remaining between them. Germline V CDR1 and CDR2: LNHDA, SQIVND (reference sequence). The CDR3 has 14 amino acids. The CDR3 sequence: CASSMLGSGREQYF. CDR3 bases: TGTGCCAGTAGTATGTTGGGGAGCGGTCGCGAGCAGTACTTC. Variable domain in full (rest from reference TRBV19 and TRBJ2-7): DGGITQSPKYLFRKEGQNVTLSCEQNLNHDAMYWYRQDPGQGLRLIYYSQIVNDFQKGDIAEGYSVSREKKESFPLTVTSAQKNPTAFYLCASSMLGSGREQYFGPGTRLTVT.

This chain links TRBV15 with TRBJ2-7; D is uncertain. This CDR3 spans 14 amino acids. The V end was cut by 5 bases, the J end by 0 bases, with 11 bases between. Germline lookup yields CDR1 LNHNV and CDR2 YYDKDF (reference sequence). CDR3 DNA sequence: TGTGCCACCAGCCCAGGCGACACCTCCTACGAGCAGTACTTC. This sequence encodes CATSPGDTSYEQYF.

This clone has more than one count but fewer than ten. J is TRBJ1-2 and V is TRBV7-8; D is uncertain. Germline CDR1 SGHVS, CDR2 FQNEAQ. The ends were cut back, 0 bases at V and 3 bases at J, with 5 bases in the middle. The CDR3 is 13 residues long. The CDR3 DNA reads TGTGCCAGCAGCTTAGCAGAGTACTATGGCTACACCTTC. As protein: CASSLAEYYGYTF.

CDR3 bases: TGTGCCAGCAGCCAAGAAGGAGGGAGCTCCTACAATGAGCAGTTCTTC. It encodes CASSQEGGSSYNEQFF. This rearrangement joins TRBV4-2 to TRBJ2-1; D perhaps matches TRBD2 (6 bases). Deletions cut 0 bases from V and 0 bases from J, with 9 bases between. The V gene's germline CDR1 is LGHNA and CDR2 YNFKEQ. This CDR3 spans 16 amino acids.

With regard to this clone: This same CDR3 is encoded by further DNA sequences in the sample. In nucleotides, the CDR3 is TGTGCCAGCAGTTACCTTGCGGGGAGCTCCTACAATGAGCAGTTCTTC. Encoded protein: CASSYLAGSSYNEQFF. This chain joins TRBV6-5 and TRBJ2-1, with D possibly being TRBD2 (6 bases). With 2 bases removed from V and 0 bases from J, the gap between germline ends came to 11 bases. The CDR3 has 16 residues. Germline V gene data show CDR1 as MNHEY and CDR2 as SVGAGI.

V and J are TRBV29-1 and TRBJ2-3, with 9 bases identical to TRBD2. Germline-derived CDR1 and CDR2 are SQVTM and ANQGSEA. The CDR3 contains 14 residues. Trimming removed 6 bases from V and 6 bases from J; junction bases left unmatched: 10. CDR3 DNA sequence: TGCAGCGTCAAGGCGGGAGGGCCCGGGGATACGCAGTATTTT. It yields the protein CSVKAGGPGDTQYF.

V and J are TRBV5-1 and TRBJ2-1, with 15 positions matching TRBD2. J was trimmed by 4 bases and V by 4 bases; bases with no gene match: 6. This CDR3 contains 17 residues. Germline V gives CDR1 SGHRS, CDR2 YFSETQ. The CDR3 nucleotides are TGCGCCAGCAGCCCGGGACTAGCGGGAGGAACATACAATGAGCAGTTCTTC. Translation: CASSPGLAGGTYNEQFF.

The rearrangement joins TRBV5-8 to TRBJ1-1, with D maybe TRBD1 (6 bases). Trimming removed 4 bases at V and 1 base at J, with 11 bases between. Germline CDR1 SGHTS, CDR2 YDEGEE. The CDR3 spans 14 residues. In DNA form, the CDR3 reads TGTGCCAGCAGCGTTCAGGGGCCGAACACTGAAGCTTTCTTT. Translation: CASSVQGPNTEAFF.

The chain combines TRBV2 with TRBJ1-2; 10 positions agree with TRBD1. Germline trimming cut 6 bases from V and 2 bases from J; bases unmatched to any gene: 3. Germline CDR1 and CDR2: SNHLY and FYNNEI. The CDR3 consists of 14 residues. The CDR3 coding sequence is TGTGCCAGCAGATCGACAGGGGGCAACTATGGCTACACCTTC. This encodes CASRSTGGNYGYTF.

CDR3 nucleotide sequence: TGTGCCAGTAGTATAGGGACTAGCGGGACCGGGGAGCTGTTTTTT. It translates to CASSIGTSGTGELFF. The rearrangement uses TRBV19 and TRBJ2-2; 11 bases line up with TRBD2. This CDR3 is 15 amino acids long. V gave up 1 base and J gave up 5 bases; unmatched junction bases: 0. Germline V gene sequence: CDR1 LNHDA, CDR2 SQIVND (reference sequence).

The chain couples TRBV7-6 to TRBJ1-2, with D perhaps matching TRBD1 (5 bases). CDR3 length: 12 amino acids. The germline V gene has CDR1 SGHVS and CDR2 FNYEAQ. V was trimmed by 6 bases and J by 8 bases, leaving 13 bases between them. The CDR3 loop is CASSHQGSGYTF. For the CDR3, the DNA is TGTGCCAGCAGTCATCAGGGTTCGGGCTACACCTTC.

The rearrangement joins TRBV2 to TRBJ2-1; D ambiguous. Germline V gives CDR1 SNHLY, CDR2 FYNNEI. V shed 6 bases and J shed 2 bases, with 14 bases lying between them. CDR3 length equals 15 residues. CDR3 DNA sequence: TGTGCCAGCAGGGAGACCCACGCCCCCTACAATGAGCAGTTCTTC. Translated, it gives CASRETHAPYNEQFF.

The chain combines TRBV11-2 with TRBJ2-7; 7 bases agree with TRBD1. With V trimmed by 5 bases and J by 6 bases, 10 bases remained unmatched. This CDR3 region has 14 residues. Germline values: CDR1 SGHAT, CDR2 FQNNGV. CDR3 bases: TGTGCCAGCAGCAGTAATAGAGGGGGCGCCGAGCAGTACGTC. Translation gives CASSSNRGGAEQYV.

The V call is TRBV16, the J call TRBJ1-2; TRBD1 agrees at 9 bases. The germline V gene has CDR1 KGHSY and CDR2 FQNENV. The CDR3 covers 14 residues. The V gene end was trimmed by 2 bases and the J gene end by 6 bases; junction bases not matched to a gene: 4. In nucleotides, the CDR3 is TGTGCCAGCAGCCAACCCGGGACAGGGCATGGCTACACCTTC. It translates to CASSQPGTGHGYTF. Full variable domain (remainder filled in from reference TRBV16 and TRBJ1-2): GEEVAQTPKHLVRGEGQKAKLYCAPIKGHSYVFWYQQVLKNEFKFLISFQNENVFDETGMPKERFSAKCLPNSPCSLEIQATKLEDSAVYFCASSQPGTGHGYTFGSGTRLTVV.

The chain has TRBV6-5 and TRBJ1-5; a weak D match, TRBD1 (5 bases). CDR1 and CDR2 from the germline V gene are MNHEY and SVGAGI. Trimming left V 5 bases short and J 7 bases short, with 12 bases between. The CDR3 spans 13 residues. Written as DNA, the CDR3 is TGTGCCAGCAGTGAAGCCCGGACACAGCCCCAGCATTTT. This translates into CASSEARTQPQHF.

This rearrangement joins TRBV5-1 to TRBJ2-1; 9 bases are a match to TRBD2. V lost 7 bases to trimming and J lost 9 bases; unmatched junction nucleotides: 8. The CDR3 has 13 residues. CDR1 and CDR2 (germline): SGHRS, YFSETQ. CDR3 DNA sequence: TGCGCCAGCTACGAGACTAGCGGTTGTGAGCAGTTCTTC. Residues: CASYETSGCEQFF. The full variable domain, with the rest looked up from reference TRBV5-1 and TRBJ2-1, is KAGVTQTPRYLIKTRGQQVTLSCSPISGHRSVSWYQQTPGQGLQFLFEYFSETQRNKGNFPGRFSGRQFSNSRSEMNVSTLELGDSALYLCASYETSGCEQFFGPGTRLTVL.

This chain's CDR3 is CASSKIATNEKLFF. For the CDR3, the DNA is TGTGCCAGCAGCAAAATTGCAACTAATGAAAAACTGTTTTTT. V is TRBV6-1 and J is TRBJ1-4, with D uncertain. In germline, CDR1 is MNHNS, CDR2 SASEGT. V was shortened by 6 bases and J by 0 bases, with 8 bases between the two germline ends. The CDR3 has 14 amino acids.

V is TRBV7-6 and J is TRBJ2-7; 10 positions agree with TRBD2. Germline assignment: CDR1 SGHVS and CDR2 FNYEAQ. V dropped 5 bases and J dropped 8; count of bases not matched to a gene: 9. This CDR3 region has 14 residues. CDR3 sequence reads: CASSNPSGSKQQYF. CDR3 bases: TGTGCCAGCAGCAATCCTAGCGGGAGTAAACAGCAGTACTTC.

In its sample, this clone was seen once. The chain joins TRBV15 to TRBJ2-5, with D tentatively TRBD1 (7 bases). The V and J ends lost 2 bases and 5 bases respectively, with 15 bases between them. The CDR3 extends over 15 amino acids. The germline V gene encodes CDR1 LNHNV and CDR2 YYDKDF (reference sequence). The CDR3 nucleotides read TGTGCCACCAGCAGATGGTCGGCAGGGGGGGAGACCCAGTACTTC. This translates into CATSRWSAGGETQYF.

This sequence joins TRBV6-5 and TRBJ1-1; D is undetermined. CDR3 length: 13 amino acids. Germline V lookup: CDR1 MNHEY, CDR2 SVGAGI. V was trimmed by 0 bases and J by 6 bases, leaving 8 bases between them. CDR3 in amino acids: CASSYSEGSEAFF. CDR3 sequence (DNA): TGTGCCAGCAGTTACTCTGAGGGTTCTGAAGCTTTCTTT.

Worth noting for this clone: The junction departs from germline at one end; a sequencing error may be responsible. The V call is TRBV7-7, the J call TRBJ2-1, with 12 bases lining up with TRBD2. The V gene's germline CDR1 is SSHAT and CDR2 FNYEAQ (reference sequence). The CDR3 contains 17 residues. Here the CDR3 DNA reads TGTGCTAGCAGCTTAGCGGGGACTAGCGGGTACCCAAATGAGCAGTTCTTC. Residues: CASSLAGTSGYPNEQFF.

This sequence joins TRBV5-1 and TRBJ2-1, with 9 bases aligning to TRBD2. This CDR3 comprises 18 residues. V shed 0 bases, J shed 6 bases, and the junction held 13 bases outside the gene matches. From germline, CDR1 is SGHRS and CDR2 YFSETQ. The CDR3 DNA follows: TGCGCCAGCAGCTTGGCCTTGGCGGGAGGGCCTAAGGTCAATGAGCAGTTCTTC. Translated, it gives CASSLALAGGPKVNEQFF.

CDR3 in amino acids: CASGLTSGILDTQYF. DNA for the CDR3: TGTGCCAGCGGCCTGACTAGCGGGATATTAGATACGCAGTATTTT. The V gene is TRBV11-2, the J gene TRBJ2-3; 11 bases match TRBD2. Germline V lookup: CDR1 SGHAT, CDR2 FQNNGV. The CDR3 has 15 residues. J lost 5 bases, V lost 8 bases, and 9 bases had no gene match.

This clone has only a few counts. The rearrangement links TRBV29-1 to TRBJ1-5; 7 nucleotides line up with TRBD1. The germline CDR1 and CDR2 sequences are SQVTM and ANQGSEA. The CDR3 has 13 residues. J lost 1 base, V lost 6 bases, and 3 bases had no gene match. CDR3 protein: CSVTGESNQPQHF. The CDR3 DNA reads TGCAGCGTCACAGGGGAAAGCAATCAGCCCCAGCATTTT.

The chain uses TRBV7-8 and TRBJ2-7; D is possibly TRBD2 (5 bases). CDR1 is SGHVS and CDR2 is FQNEAQ in the germline V gene. This CDR3 has 16 amino acids. V was pared by 4 bases and J by 0 bases, with 16 bases between. The CDR3 DNA sequence: TGTGCCAGCAGCTCGATCACGCGGAGGAGCTCCTACGAGCAGTACTTC. Protein product: CASSSITRRSSYEQYF.